A single T cell receptor (beta chain) is shown here with its context. As yet, its antigen is unknown. Given a much more abundant clone one base away, this may be a read error. The entry originates in a study of CD8 T cells in ankylosing spondylitis. TCRdb reanalysed the 5' RACE reads using MiXCR and keeps one entry per CDR3 protein. The sample gives under 150,000 distinct CDR3 sequences, 9.5% to 12% of which show up once; about 3.8% is in the top ten. Germline V gene sequence: CDR1 SGHRS, CDR2 YFSETQ. The CDR3 is 14 residues long. Trimming left V 8 bases short and J 5 bases short, with 19 bases between. General observations from the study: Disease-linked clones proved CD8+ and comparatively uncommon in peripheral blood. Before this, some motif variants had been reported in reactive arthritis synovial fluid and blood. Ankylosing spondylitis blood appeared to be characterized by a TCR beta motif of several highly homologous variants.

This receptor was identified in a female donor with ankylosing spondylitis or in good health (not recorded which). This sequence joins TRBV5-1 and TRBJ2-5; a weak D match, TRBD1 (6 bases). The specimen sequenced was blood, either unsorted or a sorted T cell fraction (not recorded which). This CDR3 reads CARKGQPGEETQYF. CDR3 DNA: TGCGCCAGGAAAGGACAGCCGGGCGAGGAGACCCAGTACTTC.